This T cell receptor (beta chain) derives from a study of cytomegalovirus exposure and HLA in healthy donors. The PCR used 60 Vbeta and 13 Jbeta primers. Generated by immunoSEQ multiplex PCR, the TCRdb table keeps only in-frame clones and is missing some. This table has around 150,000 clones, roughly three quarters appearing once. Source material: PBMCs. The receptor comes from a man aged 18 to 30 in good health and CMV-seropositive.

DNA of the CDR3: TGTGCCGTTCGAGACACGGAGAACACCGGGGAGCTGTTTTTT. As protein: CAVRDTENTGELFF. The V call is TRBV10-3, the J call TRBJ2-2; D gene unclear. Germline V gene lookup returns CDR1 ENHRY and CDR2 SYGVKD. V shed 11 bases and J shed 1 base, with 14 bases lying between them. This CDR3 region has 14 residues.